This TCR beta chain was profiled in a study of cytomegalovirus exposure and HLA in healthy donors. Germline V gene sequence: CDR1 SGHTA, CDR2 FQGNSA. The CDR3 has 15 residues. Trimming cost V 5 bases and J 4 bases; bases outside gene matches: 10. The data were produced by immunoSEQ multiplex PCR, yet TCRdb's version contains in-frame clones alone and is incomplete. Counted here are tens of thousands of clones, approximately 81% occurring once; the ten biggest clones make up 12%. The study, taken as a whole, reports: Rarity held for most TCR sequences, but there were some public TCRs that occurred in many donors. Specific recognition of CMV antigens was confirmed in vitro for a few chains (all CMV-associated).

Comments on this clone: Its antigen is as yet unknown.

Sequenced: PBMCs. The chain couples TRBV7-2 to TRBJ2-5, with 7 bases that match TRBD1. The TCR originated in a woman aged 18-29 years in good health and CMV-seropositive. CDR3 region: CASSRGRQGRETQYF. Here the CDR3 DNA reads TGTGCCAGCAGCCGAGGGAGACAGGGCCGAGAGACCCAGTACTTC.